These T cell receptor beta chains were read from a single sample in a study of T cells in Graves' hyperthyroidism and ophthalmopathy. TCRdb recomputed calls from the multiplex PCR reads with MiXCR, one row per CDR3 protein. The sample holds hundreds of thousands of distinct CDR3 sequences; over 15% are singletons and the top ten take around 55%. Sequences were obtained from blood. The receptors here all came from a woman aged 55 to 70 with Graves' ophthalmopathy. CDR3s include the opening cysteine and the closing phenylalanine or tryptophan. Each record gives: clone size, V gene, J gene, D gene, CDR3 DNA, CDR3 protein. The D gene is left open where the match is weak. Clone size is stated in some rows and not others, as once, few, many or a class when expanded.

clone_size: few; v_call: TRBV6-2/TRBV6-3; j_call: TRBJ1-1; d_call: NA; cdr3_nt: TGTGCCAGCAGTTACCGGTGGAGGGGAAACACTGAAGCTTTCTTT; cdr3_aa: CASSYRWRGNTEAFF
clone_size: many; v_call: TRBV4-3; j_call: TRBJ2-7; d_call: NA; cdr3_nt: TGCGCCAGCAGCCAAGACTTTAGAAGGTCTTCCTACGAGCAGTACTTC; cdr3_aa: CASSQDFRRSSYEQYF
clone_size: many; v_call: TRBV7-2; j_call: TRBJ2-5; d_call: NA; cdr3_nt: TGTGCCAGCAGCTACGGATCGGCGGGAGAGACCCAGTACTTC; cdr3_aa: CASSYGSAGETQYF
clone_size: many; v_call: TRBV15; j_call: TRBJ1-2; d_call: NA; cdr3_nt: TGTGCCACCAGGAGCTGGGGGACCTCTAACTATGGCTACACCTTC; cdr3_aa: CATRSWGTSNYGYTF
clone_size: many; v_call: TRBV12-3/TRBV12-4; j_call: TRBJ2-5; d_call: TRBD2; cdr3_nt: TGTGCCAGCAGTCGACTAGCGGGAGGGCCCGATATGGAGACCCAGTACTTC; cdr3_aa: CASSRLAGGPDMETQYF
clone_size: many; v_call: TRBV5-1; j_call: TRBJ1-1; d_call: NA; cdr3_nt: TGCGCCAGCAGCGAAGGGGTGATAGGGGACACTGAAGCTTTCTTT; cdr3_aa: CASSEGVIGDTEAFF
clone_size: many; v_call: TRBV20-1; j_call: TRBJ2-7; d_call: TRBD1; cdr3_nt: TGCAGTGCTAGTCACGGACAGGGGGCGGGGGAGCAGTACTTC; cdr3_aa: CSASHGQGAGEQYF
clone_size: NA; v_call: TRBV27; j_call: TRBJ2-2; d_call: NA; cdr3_nt: TGTGCCAGCAGTTGGACAGTCGGGGAGCTGTTTTTT; cdr3_aa: CASSWTVGELFF
clone_size: many; v_call: TRBV7-2; j_call: TRBJ1-5; d_call: NA; cdr3_nt: TGTGCCAGCAGCTTAGATTCGGGGATTCAGCCCCAGCATTTT; cdr3_aa: CASSLDSGIQPQHF
clone_size: many; v_call: TRBV12-3/TRBV12-4; j_call: TRBJ2-1; d_call: NA; cdr3_nt: TGTGCCAGCAGTTTAGGTTCAGGGCCCTACAATGAGCAGTTCTTC; cdr3_aa: CASSLGSGPYNEQFF
clone_size: many; v_call: TRBV27; j_call: TRBJ2-3; d_call: TRBD1; cdr3_nt: TGTGCCAGCAGTCCGAGGACAGGGGTAACAGATACGCAGTATTTT; cdr3_aa: CASSPRTGVTDTQYF
clone_size: many; v_call: TRBV4-3; j_call: TRBJ1-1; d_call: NA; cdr3_nt: TGCGCCAGCAGCCAAGACATGAGAACTGAAGCTTTCTTT; cdr3_aa: CASSQDMRTEAFF
clone_size: many; v_call: TRBV7-8; j_call: TRBJ2-1; d_call: TRBD2; cdr3_nt: TGTGCCAGCAGCTTAGCTAGACCGGGGGGGCTTTTGAGCAATGAGCAGTTCTTC; cdr3_aa: CASSLARPGGLLSNEQFF
clone_size: NA; v_call: TRBV7-9; j_call: TRBJ2-1; d_call: NA; cdr3_nt: TGTGCCAGCGACAACGTAGGGGCTTCCTACAATGAGCAGTTCTTC; cdr3_aa: CASDNVGASYNEQFF
clone_size: many; v_call: TRBV20-1; j_call: TRBJ1-1; d_call: NA; cdr3_nt: TGCAGTGCTAGCGGCGGGGGCACTGAAGCTTTCTTT; cdr3_aa: CSASGGGTEAFF
clone_size: NA; v_call: TRBV14; j_call: TRBJ2-1; d_call: NA; cdr3_nt: TGTGCCAGCAGCCATCCTCCCGGGACTCTCAATGAGCAGTTCTTC; cdr3_aa: CASSHPPGTLNEQFF
clone_size: many; v_call: TRBV18; j_call: TRBJ1-1; d_call: NA; cdr3_nt: TGTGCCAGCTCACCAGGCGGACTGCGGAACACTGAAGCTTTCTTT; cdr3_aa: CASSPGGLRNTEAFF
clone_size: many; v_call: TRBV2; j_call: TRBJ2-1; d_call: TRBD1; cdr3_nt: TGTGCCAGCAGGCCTGGGGACAGGGGGATGAATGAGCAGTTCTTC; cdr3_aa: CASRPGDRGMNEQFF
clone_size: few; v_call: TRBV15; j_call: TRBJ2-2; d_call: NA; cdr3_nt: TGTGCCACCAGCAGGAACAGGGACGTCACCGGGGAGCTGTTTTTT; cdr3_aa: CATSRNRDVTGELFF
clone_size: NA; v_call: TRBV20-1; j_call: TRBJ2-3; d_call: NA; cdr3_nt: TGCAGTGCTAGAATTATCCCGGAGGGGTCAGATACGCAGTATTTT; cdr3_aa: CSARIIPEGSDTQYF
clone_size: many; v_call: TRBV30; j_call: TRBJ1-2; d_call: NA; cdr3_nt: TGTGCCTGGAATCCCAAGGGTGGTATCCCCAACTATGGCTACACCTTC; cdr3_aa: CAWNPKGGIPNYGYTF
clone_size: many; v_call: TRBV5-6; j_call: TRBJ1-4; d_call: NA; cdr3_nt: TGTGCCAGCAGCGGGGGAGCGGGGAATGAAAAACTGTTTTTT; cdr3_aa: CASSGGAGNEKLFF
clone_size: NA; v_call: TRBV19; j_call: TRBJ1-5; d_call: TRBD1; cdr3_nt: TGTGCCAGTAGACCCAGGGGGGACAGGGGCAATCAGCCCCAGCATTTT; cdr3_aa: CASRPRGDRGNQPQHF
clone_size: many; v_call: TRBV4-1; j_call: TRBJ2-7; d_call: TRBD1; cdr3_nt: TGCGCCAGCAGCCAAGGGTGGGACAGAGCCTACGAGCAGTACTTC; cdr3_aa: CASSQGWDRAYEQYF
clone_size: NA; v_call: TRBV19; j_call: TRBJ1-6; d_call: TRBD1; cdr3_nt: TGTGCCAGTGCGGGACAGGGCTTCGCATCCCTCCACTTT; cdr3_aa: CASAGQGFASLHF
clone_size: many; v_call: TRBV12-3/TRBV12-4; j_call: TRBJ2-3; d_call: TRBD2; cdr3_nt: TGTGCCAGCAGTCCAGGGGGGACTAGCGGGGGCGCGAATACGCAGTATTTT; cdr3_aa: CASSPGGTSGGANTQYF
clone_size: many; v_call: TRBV6-2/TRBV6-3; j_call: TRBJ2-6; d_call: NA; cdr3_nt: TGTGCCAGCAGTAACCCCGTTGAGGCGTACTCTGGGGCCAACGTCCTGACTTTC; cdr3_aa: CASSNPVEAYSGANVLTF
clone_size: NA; v_call: TRBV19; j_call: TRBJ2-4; d_call: TRBD1; cdr3_nt: TGTGACAGTAGTATAGGGGGCGCATCCAAAAACATTCAGTACTTC; cdr3_aa: CDSSIGGASKNIQYF
clone_size: many; v_call: TRBV7-2; j_call: TRBJ1-3; d_call: NA; cdr3_nt: TGTGCCAGCAGCTTCACAGGGTTCTCTGGAAACACCATATATTTT; cdr3_aa: CASSFTGFSGNTIYF
clone_size: once; v_call: TRBV20-1; j_call: TRBJ2-3; d_call: NA; cdr3_nt: TGCAGTGCGAGCGGCGACGTGGGAGATGGGGAGTCTACGCAGTATTTT; cdr3_aa: CSASGDVGDGESTQYF
clone_size: many; v_call: TRBV29-1; j_call: TRBJ2-7; d_call: NA; cdr3_nt: TGCAGCGCTCAGGGAAGCTCCTACGAGCAGTACTTC; cdr3_aa: CSAQGSSYEQYF
clone_size: NA; v_call: TRBV28; j_call: TRBJ1-3; d_call: NA; cdr3_nt: TGTGCCAGCAGTCCGACGGGATGGGTAACTGGAAACACCATATATTTT; cdr3_aa: CASSPTGWVTGNTIYF
clone_size: NA; v_call: TRBV4-3; j_call: TRBJ2-7; d_call: TRBD2; cdr3_nt: TGCGCCAGCAGCCAAGATACTAGCGGAACATCCTACGAGCAGTACTTC; cdr3_aa: CASSQDTSGTSYEQYF
clone_size: NA; v_call: TRBV6-4; j_call: TRBJ1-1; d_call: NA; cdr3_nt: TGTGCCAGCAGTGACTCAACCGGGACGCAAGAAAGGACTGAAGCTTTCTTT; cdr3_aa: CASSDSTGTQERTEAFF
clone_size: many; v_call: TRBV28; j_call: TRBJ1-1; d_call: NA; cdr3_nt: TGTGCCAGCAGTTTACGTTCCTACACTGAAGCTTTCTTT; cdr3_aa: CASSLRSYTEAFF
clone_size: many; v_call: TRBV12-3/TRBV12-4; j_call: TRBJ2-2; d_call: NA; cdr3_nt: TGTGCCAGCTTTCGGGATTCGAACACCGGGGAGCTGTTTTTT; cdr3_aa: CASFRDSNTGELFF
clone_size: NA; v_call: TRBV6-5; j_call: TRBJ1-2; d_call: NA; cdr3_nt: TGTGCCAGCAGTTACCCGACCGGGACAAGGGCCTACATTCTTGCTGGCTACACCTTC; cdr3_aa: CASSYPTGTRAYILAGYTF
clone_size: many; v_call: TRBV28; j_call: TRBJ2-7; d_call: TRBD2; cdr3_nt: TGTGCCAGCAGTCCCCAAGGGTGGGGAGGGATCTACGAGCAGTACTTC; cdr3_aa: CASSPQGWGGIYEQYF
clone_size: many; v_call: TRBV18; j_call: TRBJ2-1; d_call: TRBD1; cdr3_nt: TGTGCCAGCTCCCCCGGGACAGGGAACAATGAGCAGTTCTTC; cdr3_aa: CASSPGTGNNEQFF
clone_size: many; v_call: TRBV10-3; j_call: TRBJ1-6; d_call: TRBD1; cdr3_nt: TGTGCCATCAGTGTCAGAACAGGGGGCGATTCACCCCTCCACTTT; cdr3_aa: CAISVRTGGDSPLHF
clone_size: NA; v_call: TRBV5-1; j_call: TRBJ1-3; d_call: NA; cdr3_nt: TGCGCCAGCAGCTCGGACAGCTCCTCTGGAAACACCATATATTTT; cdr3_aa: CASSSDSSSGNTIYF
clone_size: many; v_call: TRBV18; j_call: TRBJ1-2; d_call: NA; cdr3_nt: TGTGCCAGCTCACCACCCGGGATGAACTATGGCTACACCTTC; cdr3_aa: CASSPPGMNYGYTF
clone_size: many; v_call: TRBV12-3/TRBV12-4; j_call: TRBJ2-7; d_call: TRBD1; cdr3_nt: TGTGCCAGCAGTTCAGCCGACAGGGGTACCGCCTACGAGCAGTACTTC; cdr3_aa: CASSSADRGTAYEQYF
clone_size: many; v_call: TRBV12-3/TRBV12-4; j_call: TRBJ2-1; d_call: NA; cdr3_nt: TGTGCCAGCACCCTGACAGAGGGCTACAATGAGCAGTTCTTC; cdr3_aa: CASTLTEGYNEQFF
clone_size: NA; v_call: TRBV19; j_call: TRBJ1-6; d_call: NA; cdr3_nt: TGTGCCAGTAGTATATCGAGACCTTATAATTCACCCCTCCACTTT; cdr3_aa: CASSISRPYNSPLHF
clone_size: few; v_call: TRBV7-2; j_call: TRBJ1-1; d_call: NA; cdr3_nt: TGTGCCAGCAACTTAGTGACTTACACTGAAGCTTTCTTT; cdr3_aa: CASNLVTYTEAFF
clone_size: many; v_call: TRBV7-3; j_call: TRBJ2-2; d_call: NA; cdr3_nt: TGTGCCAGCAGCTTGGAGTCCGGTCGCACCGGGGAGCTGTTTTTT; cdr3_aa: CASSLESGRTGELFF
clone_size: NA; v_call: TRBV6-2/TRBV6-3; j_call: TRBJ2-7; d_call: TRBD1; cdr3_nt: TGTGCCAGCAGCTCCTCCTCGACAGGGGGCGTATACGAGCAGTACTTC; cdr3_aa: CASSSSSTGGVYEQYF
clone_size: few; v_call: TRBV6-1; j_call: TRBJ1-2; d_call: NA; cdr3_nt: TGTGCCAGCAGGAACCGGGACCTCTATGGCTACACCTTC; cdr3_aa: CASRNRDLYGYTF
clone_size: NA; v_call: TRBV6-1; j_call: TRBJ2-7; d_call: TRBD2; cdr3_nt: TGTGCCAGCATTCGGGCGGGAGGAACGGGGGAGCAGTACTTC; cdr3_aa: CASIRAGGTGEQYF
clone_size: many; v_call: TRBV7-8; j_call: TRBJ1-3; d_call: NA; cdr3_nt: TGTGCCAGCAGCTTACTCAGGGGCTCTGGAAACACCATATATTTT; cdr3_aa: CASSLLRGSGNTIYF
clone_size: NA; v_call: TRBV18; j_call: TRBJ2-1; d_call: NA; cdr3_nt: TGTGCCAGCTCACCCGGGGACTACAATGAGCAGTTCTTC; cdr3_aa: CASSPGDYNEQFF
clone_size: few; v_call: TRBV7-2; j_call: TRBJ2-7; d_call: NA; cdr3_nt: TGTGCCAGCAGCTATCAGACCTTCTACGAGCAGTACTTC; cdr3_aa: CASSYQTFYEQYF
clone_size: NA; v_call: TRBV2; j_call: TRBJ1-1; d_call: NA; cdr3_nt: TGTGCCAGCAGAAGAGCCCGGACTGAAGCTTTCTTT; cdr3_aa: CASRRARTEAFF
clone_size: NA; v_call: TRBV3-1; j_call: TRBJ1-1; d_call: NA; cdr3_nt: TGTGCCAGCAGCCAAGATCTGAGGGGACTGAACACTGAAGCTTTCTTT; cdr3_aa: CASSQDLRGLNTEAFF